This T cell receptor beta chain was documented in a study of CD8 T cells in ankylosing spondylitis. J lost 1 base, V lost 6 bases, and 7 bases had no gene match. This CDR3 is 16 amino acids long. TCRdb re-called the 5' RACE reads with MiXCR, one entry per CDR3 protein. Here the sample spans approximately 260,000 distinct CDR3 sequences, around 7.8% being singletons. In its sample, this clonotype was seen a few times. The genes are TRBV12-3 or TRBV12-4 and TRBJ2-1, with TRBD1 identical over 9 bases. The material sequenced was blood, either unsorted or a sorted T cell fraction (not recorded which). The TCR sequence derives from a male donor with ankylosing spondylitis or in good health (not recorded which). Here the CDR3 DNA reads TGTGCCAGCAGGGAGACAGGGGGGCGATCCTACAATGAGCAGTTCTTC. Its protein product is CASRETGGRSYNEQFF.